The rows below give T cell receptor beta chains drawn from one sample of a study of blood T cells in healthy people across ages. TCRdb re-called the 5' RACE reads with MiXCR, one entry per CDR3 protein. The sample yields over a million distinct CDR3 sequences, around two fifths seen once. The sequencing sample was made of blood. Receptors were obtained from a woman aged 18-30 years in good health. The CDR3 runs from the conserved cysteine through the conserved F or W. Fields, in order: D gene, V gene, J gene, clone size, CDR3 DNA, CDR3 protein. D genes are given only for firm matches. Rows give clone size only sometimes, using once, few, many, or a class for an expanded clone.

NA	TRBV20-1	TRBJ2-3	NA	TGCAGTGCTAGAGATCCCGGGGACGGGTTTTCAGATACGCAGTATTTT	CSARDPGDGFSDTQYF
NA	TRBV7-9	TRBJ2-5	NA	TGTGCCAGCAGCTTAGACGGGGTCCGCCAGGAGACCCAGTACTTC	CASSLDGVRQETQYF
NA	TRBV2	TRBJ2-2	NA	TGTGCCAGCAGCCCTTTCGACCTGAACACCGGGGAGCTGTTTTTT	CASSPFDLNTGELFF
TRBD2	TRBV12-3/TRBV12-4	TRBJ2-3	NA	TGTGCCAGCAGTCCGGGACTAGCGGGAGATTTTAGTCCAGATACGCAGTATTTT	CASSPGLAGDFSPDTQYF
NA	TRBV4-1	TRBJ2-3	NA	TGCGCCAGCAACCAAGACTGGACAGAGAGCACAGATACGCAGTATTTT	CASNQDWTESTDTQYF
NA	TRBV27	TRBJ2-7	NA	TGTGCCAGCAGTTTCGGTCCGTCCGGGGAGCAGTACTTC	CASSFGPSGEQYF
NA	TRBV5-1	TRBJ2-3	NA	TGCGCCAGCGGACAGCTCTTCACAGATACGCAGTATTTT	CASGQLFTDTQYF
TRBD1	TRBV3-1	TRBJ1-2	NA	TGTGCCAGCAGCCCGATGGGACAGATCGACTATGGCTACACCTTC	CASSPMGQIDYGYTF
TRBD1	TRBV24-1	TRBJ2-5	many	TGTGCCACCAGTGACGGACAGGGGATAGAGACCCAGTACTTC	CATSDGQGIETQYF
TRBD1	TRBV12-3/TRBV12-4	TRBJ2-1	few	TGTGCCAGCAGTGACCGGGACAGGGCTTACAATGAGCAGTTCTTC	CASSDRDRAYNEQFF
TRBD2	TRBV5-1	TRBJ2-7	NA	TGCGCCAGCAGCTTTGGGGTAGCGGGTACCTACGAGCAGTACTTC	CASSFGVAGTYEQYF
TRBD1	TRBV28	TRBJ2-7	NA	TGTGCCAGCAGTTCGACAGGGGCCGCATTAGCCTACGAGCAGTACTTC	CASSSTGAALAYEQYF
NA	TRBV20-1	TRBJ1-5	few	TGCAGTGCTAGGCTGGGACCGATAAATCAGCCCCAGCATTTT	CSARLGPINQPQHF
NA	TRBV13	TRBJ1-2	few	TGTGCCAGCAGCTCATCACGCTTTACAGGACCTAACTATGGCTACACCTTC	CASSSSRFTGPNYGYTF
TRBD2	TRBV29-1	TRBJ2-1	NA	TGCAGCCTAAAACTAAGACTAGCGTTTGAGAATGAGCAGTTCTTC	CSLKLRLAFENEQFF
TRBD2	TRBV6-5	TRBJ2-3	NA	TGTGCCAGCAGTTACAGAGCGGGGGCAGATACGCAGTATTTT	CASSYRAGADTQYF
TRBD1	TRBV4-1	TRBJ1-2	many	TGCGCCAGCAGCCAGGCTGGGACAGGGTATGGCTACACCTTC	CASSQAGTGYGYTF
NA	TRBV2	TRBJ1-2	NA	TGTGCCAGCGGGTGGTTGGGAGGCTACACCTTC	CASGWLGGYTF
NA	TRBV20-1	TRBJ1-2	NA	TGCAGTGCCACAGGGAGTATCGGCTATGGCTACACCTTC	CSATGSIGYGYTF
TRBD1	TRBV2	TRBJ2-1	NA	TGTGCCAGCAGTTTGGGACAGAGCTACAATGAGCAGTGCTTC	CASSLGQSYNEQCF
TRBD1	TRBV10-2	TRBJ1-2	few	TGCGCCAGCACAGTCGGGACAGATCCTTCTGGCTACACCTTC	CASTVGTDPSGYTF
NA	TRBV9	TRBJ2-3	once	TGTGCCAGCAGCGTAGGAGACCGGGGAGATACGCAGTGTTTT	CASSVGDRGDTQCF
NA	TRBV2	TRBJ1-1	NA	TGTGCCAGCAGTGAAGCGGGATTGGGACTTCTGAACACTGAAGCTTTCTTT	CASSEAGLGLLNTEAFF
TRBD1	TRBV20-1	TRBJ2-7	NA	TGCAGTGCCCACGGACAGGGTGACGAGCAGTACTTC	CSAHGQGDEQYF
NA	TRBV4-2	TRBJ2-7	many	TGTGCCAGCAGCCAAGAGCCCAGCGGGTACTCCTACGAGCAGTACTTC	CASSQEPSGYSYEQYF
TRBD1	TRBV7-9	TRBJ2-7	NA	TGTGCCAGCAGCATTGGGACAGGGACCCACGAGCAGTACTTC	CASSIGTGTHEQYF
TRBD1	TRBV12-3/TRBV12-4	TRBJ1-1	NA	TGTGCCAGCAGTTTACGGGCAGGGGGCCTCACTGAAGCTTTCTTT	CASSLRAGGLTEAFF
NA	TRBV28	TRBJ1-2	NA	TGTGCCAGCAGTCCTCCAAGCTACACCTTC	CASSPPSYTF
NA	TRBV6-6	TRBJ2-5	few	TGTGCCAGCAGTTACGTCCGGGACTTCCAAGAGACCCAGTACTTC	CASSYVRDFQETQYF
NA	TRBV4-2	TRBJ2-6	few	TGTGCCAGCAGCCAAGATGGGGGTCGCGGGACCCTCTCTGGGGCCAACGTCCTGACTTTC	CASSQDGGRGTLSGANVLTF
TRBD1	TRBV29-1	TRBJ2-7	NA	TGCAGCGTTGCCACAGGGGGGAGCGAGCAGTACTTC	CSVATGGSEQYF
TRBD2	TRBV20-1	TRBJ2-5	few	TGCAGTGCTAGGCGGCTAGCGGGTTCACAAGAGACCCAGTACTTC	CSARRLAGSQETQYF